The rows below give T cell receptor beta chains drawn from one sample of a study of blood T cell repertoires in COVID-19. The table came from immunoSEQ multiplex PCR; TCRdb's copy has only in-frame clones and leaves some out. The data hold some 260,000 clones, with about 86% observed a single time. Sequences were obtained from PBMCs or T cells enriched from blood (not recorded which). All receptors come from a man between 25 and 39 years old with acute COVID-19. Both conserved end residues are part of each CDR3. The D gene is left open where the match is weak. Only some rows state a clone size, as once, few, many or a class for expanded clones.

d_call clone_size j_call v_call cdr3_aa cdr3_nt
NA NA TRBJ1-1 TRBV27 CASSNRATEAFF TGTGCCAGCAGTAACAGGGCGACTGAAGCTTTCTTT
NA NA TRBJ1-1 TRBV5-5 CASSFVNTEAFF TGTGCCAGCAGCTTCGTGAACACTGAAGCTTTCTTT
TRBD1 once TRBJ2-2 TRBV5-1 CASSLGIPGQGVTGELFF TGTGCCAGCAGCTTGGGGATTCCGGGACAGGGGGTTACCGGGGAGCTGTTTTTT
NA NA TRBJ2-1 TRBV19 CASRRGPHRENEQFF TGTGCCAGTAGGCGTGGCCCCCACAGGGAAAATGAGCAGTTCTTC
NA NA TRBJ2-4 TRBV21-1 CASNSGQDTYLPKNIQYF TGTGCCAGTAACAGCGGACAGGACACTTATTTACCCAAAAACATTCAGTACTTC
NA NA TRBJ2-1 TRBV6-5 CASSYPQGEQFF TGTGCCAGCAGTTACCCCCAGGGGGAGCAGTTCTTC
NA NA TRBJ1-1 TRBV2 CASRETDEAFF TGTGCCAGCCGGGAGACGGACGAAGCTTTCTTT
TRBD2 NA TRBJ2-1 TRBV7-9 CASWSSGSEQFF TGTGCCAGCTGGAGTAGCGGGAGTGAGCAGTTCTTC
TRBD1 NA TRBJ2-5 TRBV19 CASSPTDRETQYF TGTGCCAGTAGTCCAACGGACAGGGAGACCCAGTACTTC
NA NA TRBJ2-2 TRBV28 CASSPPAGFNTGELFF TGTGCCAGCAGTCCACCCGCCGGGTTCAACACCGGGGAGCTGTTTTTT
NA NA TRBJ2-3 TRBV11-2 CASSLGSVDTQYF TGTGCCAGCAGCTTAGGGTCAGTAGATACGCAGTATTTT
TRBD1 NA TRBJ2-5 TRBV7-8 CASSLGQGTEQETQYF TGTGCCAGCAGCTTAGGGCAGGGGACAGAACAAGAGACCCAGTACTTC
TRBD1 many TRBJ2-1 TRBV6-5 CASSPGQGVVHEQFF TGTGCCAGCAGTCCCGGACAGGGGGTGGTCCATGAGCAGTTCTTC
NA few TRBJ1-2 TRBV11-2 CASSLGETNYGYTF TGTGCCAGCAGCTTAGGAGAAACTAACTATGGCTACACCTTC
NA NA TRBJ2-1 TRBV16 CASSHSGLSYNEQFF TGTGCCAGCAGCCACTCGGGACTCTCCTACAATGAGCAGTTCTTC
TRBD1 NA TRBJ1-2 TRBV30 CAWSARDRGNYGYTF TGTGCCTGGAGTGCCCGGGACAGGGGGAACTATGGCTACACCTTC
NA few TRBJ1-4 TRBV4-1 CASSSGVEKLFF TGCGCCAGCAGCTCAGGGGTTGAAAAACTGTTTTTT
TRBD1 once TRBJ1-1 TRBV4-3 CASSQGPGQDEAFF TGCGCCAGCAGCCAAGGACCGGGACAGGATGAAGCTTTCTTT
NA NA TRBJ2-3 TRBV7-3 CASSEYPGSTQYF TGTGCCAGCAGCGAATATCCCGGGAGCACGCAGTATTTT
NA NA TRBJ1-4 TRBV28 CASSLYTTNEKLFF TGTGCCAGCAGTTTATATACAACTAATGAAAAACTGTTTTTT
NA NA TRBJ2-3 TRBV24-1 CATSDQGTDTQYF TGTGCCACCAGTGATCAGGGCACAGATACGCAGTATTTT
NA NA TRBJ2-4 TRBV7-2 CASSPPQGGKNIQYF TGTGCCAGCAGCCCCCCGCAGGGCGGGAAGAACATTCAGTACTTC
TRBD1 many TRBJ1-2 TRBV6-5 CASTITGVHGYTF TGTGCCAGCACCATAACAGGGGTCCATGGCTACACCTTC
NA NA TRBJ1-4 TRBV28 CASSLTGGWKLFF TGTGCCAGCAGTTTAACGGGGGGATGGAAACTGTTTTTT
NA NA TRBJ2-5 TRBV5-4 CASSFGLGAGQTQYF TGTGCCAGCAGCTTCGGACTGGGGGCGGGTCAGACCCAGTACTTC
TRBD1 NA TRBJ1-1 TRBV29-1 CSVLRGQGSWRTEAFF TGCAGCGTCTTACGGGGACAGGGATCGTGGCGCACTGAAGCTTTCTTT
TRBD1 NA TRBJ2-2 TRBV2 CASSEYRGQSGELFF TGTGCCAGCAGTGAATACAGGGGGCAATCCGGGGAGCTGTTTTTT
TRBD2 NA TRBJ2-3 TRBV6-5 CASSYSSSGGVITQYF TGTGCCAGCAGTTACTCGTCTAGCGGGGGGGTAATAACGCAGTATTTT
TRBD1 once TRBJ1-2 TRBV10-3 CATFSPGQGSRGYTF TGTGCCACCTTTTCCCCGGGACAGGGCTCGCGCGGCTACACCTTC
TRBD1 NA TRBJ1-1 TRBV28 CASSSSRRGRAEAFF TGTGCCAGCAGTTCATCGCGCAGGGGGCGGGCTGAAGCTTTCTTT
TRBD2 NA TRBJ2-1 TRBV7-9 CASSLAGGKAGVRYNEQFF TGTGCCAGCAGCTTAGCGGGGGGAAAAGCGGGAGTTAGGTACAATGAGCAGTTCTTC
TRBD2 once TRBJ2-3 TRBV7-6 CASSLAWGGTDTQYF TGTGCCAGCAGCTTAGCTTGGGGGGGGACAGATACGCAGTATTTT
NA few TRBJ2-2 TRBV28 CATGRQLPNTGELFF TGTGCCACTGGAAGACAGTTGCCGAACACCGGGGAGCTGTTTTTT
TRBD2 NA TRBJ2-3 TRBV7-2 CASSLGLAGGDTQYF TGTGCCAGCAGCTTAGGTCTAGCGGGGGGGGATACGCAGTATTTT
TRBD1 NA TRBJ1-4 TRBV14 CASSQIPGTGPNEKLFF TGTGCCAGCAGCCAAATACCCGGGACAGGACCTAATGAAAAACTGTTTTTT
NA NA TRBJ2-1 TRBV19 CASSLLPGNEQFF TGTGCCAGTAGTCTATTACCGGGTAATGAGCAGTTCTTC
TRBD1 NA TRBJ1-5 TRBV27 CASRPTGGNQPQHF TGTGCCAGCAGACCTACAGGGGGCAATCAGCCCCAGCATTTT
TRBD2 once TRBJ2-1 TRBV15 CATSRAGGGLDEQFF TGTGCCACCAGCAGAGCGGGGGGAGGTTTAGATGAGCAGTTCTTC
NA NA TRBJ2-3 TRBV6-5 CASRNQGTDTQYF TGTGCCAGCAGGAACCAGGGTACAGATACGCAGTATTTT
NA once TRBJ2-1 TRBV9 CASSGYRGGSYNEQFF TGTGCCAGCAGCGGCTACAGGGGGGGCTCCTACAATGAGCAGTTCTTC
NA NA TRBJ2-5 TRBV7-8 CASSLLQFETQYF TGTGCCAGCAGCTTGCTCCAGTTCGAGACCCAGTACTTC
TRBD1 NA TRBJ1-2 TRBV7-2 CASGTGDYGYTF TGTGCTTCCGGGACAGGGGACTATGGCTACACCTTC
TRBD2 NA TRBJ2-3 TRBV5-1 CASSTNSGGASDTQYF TGCGCCAGCAGCACCAATAGCGGGGGGGCATCAGATACGCAGTATTTT
NA NA TRBJ1-3 TRBV7-2 CASSLASRDNTIYF TGTGCCAGCAGCTTAGCTTCGCGGGACAACACCATATATTTT
TRBD1 NA TRBJ1-2 TRBV30 CAWTQGATLRGYTF TGTGCCTGGACCCAGGGGGCGACTTTGCGGGGCTACACCTTC
NA NA TRBJ2-5 TRBV6-7 CASSTRETQYF TGTGCCAGCAGTACTCGGGAGACCCAGTACTTC
TRBD1 NA TRBJ1-1 TRBV28 CASSSPTGFGGTEAFF TGTGCCAGCAGCTCCCCGACAGGGTTTGGCGGCACTGAAGCTTTCTTT
TRBD1 NA TRBJ1-2 TRBV11-3 CASSSGTGNTGSSYTF TGTGCCAGCAGCTCCGGGACAGGGAACACTGGATCAAGCTACACCTTC
TRBD1 NA TRBJ1-5 TRBV7-6 CASSSGSQGVRPQHF TGTGCCAGCAGTTCCGGGTCACAGGGGGTAAGGCCCCAGCATTTT
NA once TRBJ1-1 TRBV30 CAWSDTGTSTEAFF TGTGCCTGGAGTGATACAGGGACAAGCACTGAAGCTTTCTTT
NA NA TRBJ1-6 TRBV7-2 CASSRDTSPYNSPLHF TGTGCCAGCAGCCGGGACACCAGCCCCTATAATTCACCCCTCCACTTT
NA NA TRBJ1-1 TRBV19 CASSMSISGFEAFF TGTGCCAGTAGTATGAGTATCTCAGGGTTCGAAGCTTTCTTT
TRBD1 NA TRBJ2-2 TRBV6-4 CASSDSGQGANTGELFF TGTGCCAGCAGTGACTCCGGACAGGGCGCGAACACCGGGGAGCTGTTTTTT